One T cell receptor beta chain is described in this entry. As yet, its antigen is unknown. Naive CD8 cells, CD45RO-negative and positively selected for CCR7, excluded terminally differentiated effector memory CD45RA+ cells. The study ran the assay at deep level. Sequencing used immunoSEQ multiplex PCR; TCRdb keeps in-frame clones, though not all of them. The table shows under 2,000,000 clones, with over 85% occurring only once. This specimen belongs to a study of shared clonotypes between healthy human individuals. For the study at large: Serving as donors were two women and three men, whose ages spanned 18 to 49. Whole-study results and caveats: Larger estimated richness was generally recorded for naive subsets relative to memory subsets.

Germline CDR1 and CDR2: KGHSH and LQKENI. This CDR3 spans 14 amino acids. Trimming at V came to 5 bases and at J to 3 bases, leaving 5 bases not matched to a gene. The sequenced sample was naive CD8+ T cells sorted from blood. This clonotype originated in a man between 18 and 35 years old in good health. The V gene is TRBV18, the J gene TRBJ2-7, with 9 bases lining up with TRBD1. CDR3 residues: CASSTPGQGYEQYF. CDR3 DNA: TGTGCCAGCTCAACCCCGGGACAGGGCTACGAGCAGTACTTC.